This TCR beta chain was recovered during a study of T-cell reconstitution after alpha-beta-depleted transplantation in children. Study-wide findings and caveats: The study traced high day-60 TCRbeta diversity in some patients to surviving recipient T cells and thymic progenitors.

A word on this clonotype: Its antigen is as yet unknown.

In germline, CDR1 is LGHNA, CDR2 YSLEER. Trimming took off 4 bases at V and 7 bases at J, with 13 bases between the two ends. This CDR3 is built from 13 residues. TCRbeta library preparation incorporated unique molecular identifiers. From the PCR reads, TCRdb called clonotypes with MiXCR, one entry per CDR3 protein. The repertoire includes around 960,000 distinct CDR3 sequences, roughly 29% of them detected once, and 28% sits in the top ten. The chain couples TRBV4-3 to TRBJ2-5, with a tentative D call TRBD2 (6 bases). This receptor was identified in a boy younger than two who had a stem cell transplant for SCID, so the T cells may come from the graft donor. The sequencing here drew on PBMCs, mostly from graft donor cells, taken 360 days after TCRalphabeta/CD19-depleted stem cell transplant. The chain's CDR3 is CASSPRTGGTQYF. For the CDR3, the DNA is TGCGCCAGCAGCCCTAGGACCGGGGGGACCCAGTACTTC.